This T cell receptor (beta chain) was captured in a study of cytomegalovirus exposure and HLA in healthy donors. Whole-study findings and limits: Later analysis associated a missense DCLRE1C variant with TCR beta V- and J-gene trimming.

It was with 60 Vbeta and 13 Jbeta primers that the PCR ran. TCRdb keeps only in-frame clones here, not all; method: immunoSEQ multiplex PCR. Of about 160,000 clones in the sample, roughly four fifths are singletons; the top ten hold 0.9% to 1.1%. Turning to this clone: Its antigen is not known.

Sequencing was performed on PBMCs. The TCR originated in a woman in her 40s in good health and CMV-seronegative.

DNA of the CDR3: TGTGCCAGCAGCGTAGGGGAGGGGAACACTGAAGCTTTCTTT. It translates to CASSVGEGNTEAFF. The genes are TRBV9 and TRBJ1-1; D unresolved. V was cut by 0 bases and J by 1 base, with 7 bases left in between. The CDR3 loop spans 14 amino acids. Germline V CDR1 and CDR2: SGDLS, YYNGEE. Complete variable domain (other parts from reference TRBV9 and TRBJ1-1): DSGVTQTPKHLITATGQRVTLRCSPRSGDLSVYWYQQSLDQGLQFLIQYYNGEERAKGNILERFSAQQFPDLHSELNLSSLELGDSALYFCASSVGEGNTEAFFGQGTRLTVV.